This is a list of T cell receptor beta chains from one sample in a study of T cell repertoires in cytomegalovirus infection. Which antigens these TCRs recognize remains unknown. Each CDR3 protein gets one entry after TCRdb re-called the reads with MiXCR. The repertoire consists of 300,000 to 400,000 distinct CDR3 sequences, with roughly 25% occurring once and the leading ten covering about 14%. The source material was cultured PBMCs, sampled from culture after CMV antigen stimulation. These receptors came from a human donor in good health (CMV status not recorded). Some clones in this sample may be carry-over from other donors' samples. Both conserved end residues are trimmed from each CDR3. The order of the fields is J gene, V gene, clone size, CDR3 protein. Clone size is given for some rows only: seen once, a few or many times, or a class if the clone is expanded.

>TRBJ2-3|TRBV7-2|many
ASSPREPDTQY
>TRBJ2-5|TRBV7-8|many
ASSPYQLASREETQY
>TRBJ1-5|TRBV2|-
ASSPQGSNQPQH
>TRBJ2-3|TRBV7-2|many
ASSLGQRHTDTQY
>TRBJ1-4|TRBV4-1|many
ASSRLLRFQFEKLF
>TRBJ1-1|TRBV5-4|few
ASSLDLLNTEAF
>TRBJ1-5|TRBV20-1|-
SARDRMTGGNQPQH
>TRBJ2-3|TRBV7-2|medium-sized
ASSLTGLTDTQY
>TRBJ2-3|TRBV7-2|many
ASRITGYTQY
>TRBJ2-3|TRBV20-1|-
SATAASGGDTQY
>TRBJ2-3|TRBV6-6|few
ASSPGGLARSLRTDTQY
>TRBJ2-4|TRBV27|-
ASSLWGGSGNIQY
>TRBJ2-2|TRBV14|few
ASSGRTSGYTGELF
>TRBJ2-7|TRBV28|-
ASSPGTGSYEQY
>TRBJ2-1|TRBV6-1|few
ASSSLQASGHSYNEQF
>TRBJ2-3|TRBV7-2|-
ASSTGPNTDTQY
>TRBJ2-1|TRBV5-1|once
ASSSQGSYNEQF
>TRBJ1-6|TRBV28|many
AIDTGNSPLH
>TRBJ2-2|TRBV28|once
ASTPAGGPNTGELF
>TRBJ2-2|TRBV7-2|-
ASSPPPGAGELF
>TRBJ2-5|TRBV12-3/TRBV12-4|-
ASSLRTGSRETQY
>TRBJ1-1|TRBV7-9|-
ASSLTGAKNTEAF
>TRBJ2-1|TRBV12-3/TRBV12-4|-
ASLQPGLPINEQF
>TRBJ2-7|TRBV19|-
ASSIDAGAGTTYEQY
>TRBJ1-3|TRBV6-1|-
ASRNSGGNTIY
>TRBJ2-5|TRBV5-1|few
ASSTSGTSEETQY
>TRBJ1-5|TRBV7-4|many
ASSSTGVSWYSNQPQH
>TRBJ2-1|TRBV14|-
ASSSRDRGLWEQF
>TRBJ1-2|TRBV4-3|-
ASSQDRGKSYGYT
>TRBJ2-4|TRBV7-4|many
ASSSTRVMNAKNIQY
>TRBJ2-1|TRBV3-1|-
ASSRSGTSRNEQF
>TRBJ2-3|TRBV7-2|many
ASSGTSGLSTDTQY
>TRBJ2-4|TRBV7-2|few
ASSLEILDIQY
>TRBJ2-3|TRBV7-2|-
ASRPGLVPDTQY
>TRBJ2-7|TRBV7-2|many
ASSDPGGAGVPYEQY
>TRBJ2-3|TRBV11-2|many
ASSFGDFDSDTQY
>TRBJ1-1|TRBV7-6|many
ASSPSTGSVTEAF
>TRBJ2-1|TRBV7-2|few
ASSLVARVPYNEQF
>TRBJ1-1|TRBV18|-
ASSGEQGTEAF
>TRBJ1-2|TRBV20-1|few
TPGGANYGYT
>TRBJ2-1|TRBV12-3/TRBV12-4|many
ASSHRRSSYNEQF
>TRBJ2-5|TRBV29-1|-
SAASPGKETQY
>TRBJ2-3|TRBV7-2|few
ASSSWGLAGGERDTQY
>TRBJ1-3|TRBV4-1|many
ASSQDRARGAGNTIY
>TRBJ2-5|TRBV10-3|few
AIRSGTQQETQY
>TRBJ2-2|TRBV24-1|few
ATSKGGRAGELF
>TRBJ1-1|TRBV7-6|few
ASSLVWGGPEAF
>TRBJ2-3|TRBV19|-
ATSMGDTQY
>TRBJ1-1|TRBV6-1|few
ASTSRWGSANSEAF
>TRBJ1-1|TRBV20-1|few
SARRSSMNTEAF
>TRBJ2-3|TRBV6-1|-
ASSDGWTTDTQY
>TRBJ2-5|TRBV4-1|once
ASSQDPDPQETQY
>TRBJ2-1|TRBV7-2|-
ASSLAQRELLNSHNEQF